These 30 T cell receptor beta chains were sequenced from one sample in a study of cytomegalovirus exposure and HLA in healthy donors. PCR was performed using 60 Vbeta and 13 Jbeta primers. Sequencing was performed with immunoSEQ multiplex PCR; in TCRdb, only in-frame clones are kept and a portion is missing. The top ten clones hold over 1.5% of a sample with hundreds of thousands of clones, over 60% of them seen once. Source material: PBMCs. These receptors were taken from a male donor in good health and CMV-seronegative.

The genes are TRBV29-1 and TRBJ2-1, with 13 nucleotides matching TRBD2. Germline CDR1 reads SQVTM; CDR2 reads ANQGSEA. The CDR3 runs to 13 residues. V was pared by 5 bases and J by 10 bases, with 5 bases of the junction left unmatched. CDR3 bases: TGCAGCGTTACCACTAGCGGGAGGGCCGAGCAGTTCTTC. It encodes CSVTTSGRAEQFF.

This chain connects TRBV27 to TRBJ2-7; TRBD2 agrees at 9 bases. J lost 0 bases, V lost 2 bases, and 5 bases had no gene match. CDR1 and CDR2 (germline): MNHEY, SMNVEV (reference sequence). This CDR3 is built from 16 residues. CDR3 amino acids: CASSLVGSGSSYEQYF. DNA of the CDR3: TGTGCCAGCAGTTTAGTGGGTAGCGGGAGCTCCTACGAGCAGTACTTC.

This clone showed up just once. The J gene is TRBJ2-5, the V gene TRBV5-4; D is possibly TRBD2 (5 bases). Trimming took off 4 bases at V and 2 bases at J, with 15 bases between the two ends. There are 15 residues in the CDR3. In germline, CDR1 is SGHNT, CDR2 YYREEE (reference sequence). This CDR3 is CASSMRTLAQETQYF. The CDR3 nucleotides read TGTGCCAGCAGCATGAGGACTTTAGCTCAAGAGACCCAGTACTTC.

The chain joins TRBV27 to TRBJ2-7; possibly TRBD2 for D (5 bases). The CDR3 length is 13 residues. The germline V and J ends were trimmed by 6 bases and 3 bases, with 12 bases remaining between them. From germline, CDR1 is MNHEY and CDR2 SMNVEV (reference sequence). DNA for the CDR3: TGTGCCAGCAGGTTAGCGCCGAGCTACGAGCAGTACTTC. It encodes CASRLAPSYEQYF.

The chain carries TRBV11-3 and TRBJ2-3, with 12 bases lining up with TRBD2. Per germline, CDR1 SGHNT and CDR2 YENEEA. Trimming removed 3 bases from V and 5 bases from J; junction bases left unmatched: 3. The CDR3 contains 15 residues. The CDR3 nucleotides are TGTGCCAGCAGCTTCCTAGCGGGGGGGATAGATACGCAGTATTTT. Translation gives CASSFLAGGIDTQYF.

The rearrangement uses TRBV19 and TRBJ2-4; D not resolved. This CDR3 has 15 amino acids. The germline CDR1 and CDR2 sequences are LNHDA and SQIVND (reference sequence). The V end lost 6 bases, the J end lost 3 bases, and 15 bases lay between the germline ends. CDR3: CASRRTVYDKNIQYF. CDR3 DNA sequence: TGTGCCAGTAGGAGAACGGTGTATGACAAAAACATTCAGTACTTC.

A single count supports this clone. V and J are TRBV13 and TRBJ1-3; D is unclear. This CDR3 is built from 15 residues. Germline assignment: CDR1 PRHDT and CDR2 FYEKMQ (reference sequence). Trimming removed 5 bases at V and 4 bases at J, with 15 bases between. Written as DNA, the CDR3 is TGTGCCAGCAGCCGCCGCCGGGAGGGAGGAAACACCATATATTTT. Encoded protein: CASSRRREGGNTIYF.

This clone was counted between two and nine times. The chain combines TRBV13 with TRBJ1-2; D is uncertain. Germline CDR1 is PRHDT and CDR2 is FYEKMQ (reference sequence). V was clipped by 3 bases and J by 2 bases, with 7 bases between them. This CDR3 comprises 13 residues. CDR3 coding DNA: TGTGCCAGCAGCTTCGAGTACAACTATGGCTACACCTTC. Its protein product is CASSFEYNYGYTF.

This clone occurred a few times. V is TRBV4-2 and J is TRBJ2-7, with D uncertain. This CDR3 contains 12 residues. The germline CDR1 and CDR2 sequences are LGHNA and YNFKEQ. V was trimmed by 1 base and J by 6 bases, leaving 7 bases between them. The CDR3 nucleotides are TGTGCCAGCAGCCAAGTGGCTGCCGAGCAGTACTTC. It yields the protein CASSQVAAEQYF.

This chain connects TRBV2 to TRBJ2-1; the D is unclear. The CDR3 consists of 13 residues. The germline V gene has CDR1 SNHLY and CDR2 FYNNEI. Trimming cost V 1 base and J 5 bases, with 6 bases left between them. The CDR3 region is CASSEVRDNEQFF. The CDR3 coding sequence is TGTGCCAGCAGTGAAGTCCGAGACAATGAGCAGTTCTTC.

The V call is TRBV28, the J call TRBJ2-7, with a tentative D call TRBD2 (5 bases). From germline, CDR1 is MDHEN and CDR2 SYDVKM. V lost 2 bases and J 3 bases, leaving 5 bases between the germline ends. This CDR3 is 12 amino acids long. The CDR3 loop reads CASSLGSYEQYF. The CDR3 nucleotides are TGTGCCAGCAGTTTAGGGAGCTACGAGCAGTACTTC.

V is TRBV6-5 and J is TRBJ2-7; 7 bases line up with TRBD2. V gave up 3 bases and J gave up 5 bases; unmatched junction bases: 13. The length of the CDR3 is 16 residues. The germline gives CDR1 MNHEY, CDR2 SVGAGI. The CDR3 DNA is TGTGCCAGCAGTTATTGGCTAGCGGCCCAGAGGAACGAGCAGTACTTC. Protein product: CASSYWLAAQRNEQYF.

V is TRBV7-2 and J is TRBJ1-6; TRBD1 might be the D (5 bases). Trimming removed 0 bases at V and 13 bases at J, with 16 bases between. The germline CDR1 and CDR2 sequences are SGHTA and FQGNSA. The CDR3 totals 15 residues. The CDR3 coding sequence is TGTGCCAGCAGCTTAGCGCGGGGGTCAGACTCTCCCCTCCACTTT. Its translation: CASSLARGSDSPLHF. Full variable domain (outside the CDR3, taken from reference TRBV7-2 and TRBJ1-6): GAGVSQSPSNKVTEKGKDVELRCDPISGHTALYWYRQSLGQGLEFLIYFQGNSAPDKSGLPSDRFSAERTGGSVSTLTIQRTQQEDSAVYLCASSLARGSDSPLHFGNGTRLTVT.

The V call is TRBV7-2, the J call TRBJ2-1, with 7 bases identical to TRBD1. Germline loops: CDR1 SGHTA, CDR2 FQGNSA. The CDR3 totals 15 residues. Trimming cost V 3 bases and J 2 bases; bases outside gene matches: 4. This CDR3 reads CASSLGTVTYNEQFF. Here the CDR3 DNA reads TGTGCCAGCAGCTTGGGGACAGTTACCTACAATGAGCAGTTCTTC. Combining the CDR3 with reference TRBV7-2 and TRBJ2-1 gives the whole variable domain GAGVSQSPSNKVTEKGKDVELRCDPISGHTALYWYRQSLGQGLEFLIYFQGNSAPDKSGLPSDRFSAERTGGSVSTLTIQRTQQEDSAVYLCASSLGTVTYNEQFFGPGTRLTVL.

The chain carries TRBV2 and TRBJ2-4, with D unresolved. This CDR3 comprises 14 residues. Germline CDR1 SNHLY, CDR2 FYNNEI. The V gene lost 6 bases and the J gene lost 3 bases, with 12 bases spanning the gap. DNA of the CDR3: TGTGCCAGCAGCACCTCTCCAGACAAAAACATTCAGTACTTC. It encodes CASSTSPDKNIQYF.

The CDR3 bases are TGTGCCATCAGCCCCGGGACAGGGGGCGCGAAGACCCAGTACTTC. It translates to CAISPGTGGAKTQYF. The chain links TRBV10-3 to TRBJ2-5, with 12 bases matching TRBD1. Germline V gene lookup returns CDR1 ENHRY and CDR2 SYGVKD. The CDR3 is 15 amino acids. The V segment lost 6 bases and the J segment 6 bases; nucleotides outside the gene matches: 8.

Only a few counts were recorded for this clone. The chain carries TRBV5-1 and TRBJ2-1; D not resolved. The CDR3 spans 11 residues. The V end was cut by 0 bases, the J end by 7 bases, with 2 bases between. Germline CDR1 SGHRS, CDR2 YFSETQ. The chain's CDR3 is CASSLANEQFF. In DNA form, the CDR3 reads TGCGCCAGCAGCTTGGCGAATGAGCAGTTCTTC.

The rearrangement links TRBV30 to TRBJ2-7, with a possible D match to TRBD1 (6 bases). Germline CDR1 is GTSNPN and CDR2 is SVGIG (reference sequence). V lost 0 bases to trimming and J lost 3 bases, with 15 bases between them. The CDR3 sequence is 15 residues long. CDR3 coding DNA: TGTGCCTGGAGTGTACTCCGGCAGGGGATCTACGAGCAGTACTTC. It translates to CAWSVLRQGIYEQYF.

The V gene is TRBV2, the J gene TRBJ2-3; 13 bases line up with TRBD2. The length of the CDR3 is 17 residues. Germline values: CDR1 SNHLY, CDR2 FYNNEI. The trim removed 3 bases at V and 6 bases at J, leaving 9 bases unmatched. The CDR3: CASSDPGLAGVVDTQYF. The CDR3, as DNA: TGTGCCAGCAGTGATCCCGGACTAGCGGGGGTGGTGGATACGCAGTATTTT. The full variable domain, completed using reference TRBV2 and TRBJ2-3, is EPEVTQTPSHQVTQMGQEVILRCVPISNHLYFYWYRQILGQKVEFLVSFYNNEISEKSEIFDDQFSVERPDGSNFTLKIRSTKLEDSAMYFCASSDPGLAGVVDTQYFGPGTRLTVL.

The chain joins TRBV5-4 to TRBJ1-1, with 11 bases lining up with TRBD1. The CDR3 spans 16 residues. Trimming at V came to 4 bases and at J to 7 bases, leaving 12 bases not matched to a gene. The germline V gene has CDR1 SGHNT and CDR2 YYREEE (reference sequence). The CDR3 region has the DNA TGTGCCAGCAGCCACGGACAGGGGGCGACGAGGGGTGAAGCTTTCTTT. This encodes CASSHGQGATRGEAFF.

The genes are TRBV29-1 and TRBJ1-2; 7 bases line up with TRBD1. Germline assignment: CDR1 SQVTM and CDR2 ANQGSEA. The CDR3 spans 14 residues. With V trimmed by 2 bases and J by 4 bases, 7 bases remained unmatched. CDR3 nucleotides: TGCAGCGTTGAACCTCAGGGGGAAGGCTATGGCTACACCTTC. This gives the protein CSVEPQGEGYGYTF.

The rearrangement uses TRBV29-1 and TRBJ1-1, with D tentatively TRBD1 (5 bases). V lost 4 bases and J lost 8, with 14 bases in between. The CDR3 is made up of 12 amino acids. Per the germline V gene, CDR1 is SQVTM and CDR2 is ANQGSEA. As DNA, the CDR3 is TGCAGCGTTGGCACAGGCTCCTCCGAAGCTTTCTTT. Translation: CSVGTGSSEAFF.

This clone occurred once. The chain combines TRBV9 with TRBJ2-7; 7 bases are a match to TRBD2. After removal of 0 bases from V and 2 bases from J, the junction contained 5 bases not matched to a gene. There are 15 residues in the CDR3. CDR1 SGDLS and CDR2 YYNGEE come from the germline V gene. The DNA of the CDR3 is TGTGCCAGCAGCGTAGGCCCTAGCGGTACCTACGAGCAGTACTTC. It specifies CASSVGPSGTYEQYF. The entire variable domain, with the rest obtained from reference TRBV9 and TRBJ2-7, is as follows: DSGVTQTPKHLITATGQRVTLRCSPRSGDLSVYWYQQSLDQGLQFLIQYYNGEERAKGNILERFSAQQFPDLHSELNLSSLELGDSALYFCASSVGPSGTYEQYFGPGTRLTVT.

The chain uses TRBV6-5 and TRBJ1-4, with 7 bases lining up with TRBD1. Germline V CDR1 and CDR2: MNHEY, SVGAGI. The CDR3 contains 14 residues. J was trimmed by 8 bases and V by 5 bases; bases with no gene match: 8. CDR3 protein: CASSRDRVSEKLFF. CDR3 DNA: TGTGCCAGCAGTCGTGACAGGGTTTCGGAAAAACTGTTTTTT.

In DNA, the CDR3 is TGTGCCAGCAGTTTATCTTTTCTTGTTTCTTCAGCCGGGGAGCTGTTTTTT. This gives the protein CASSLSFLVSSAGELFF. The chain has TRBV27 and TRBJ2-2; D is unclear. The CDR3 extends over 17 amino acids. V lost 0 bases to trimming and J lost 6 bases, with 17 bases between them. From germline, CDR1 is MNHEY and CDR2 SMNVEV (reference sequence).

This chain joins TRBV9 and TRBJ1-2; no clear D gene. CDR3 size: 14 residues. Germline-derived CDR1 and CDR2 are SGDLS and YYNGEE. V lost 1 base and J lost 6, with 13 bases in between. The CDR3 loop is CASSVTPLEDGYTF. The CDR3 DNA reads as TGTGCCAGCAGCGTAACACCTTTAGAGGATGGCTACACCTTC. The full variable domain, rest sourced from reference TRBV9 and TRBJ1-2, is DSGVTQTPKHLITATGQRVTLRCSPRSGDLSVYWYQQSLDQGLQFLIQYYNGEERAKGNILERFSAQQFPDLHSELNLSSLELGDSALYFCASSVTPLEDGYTFGSGTRLTVV.

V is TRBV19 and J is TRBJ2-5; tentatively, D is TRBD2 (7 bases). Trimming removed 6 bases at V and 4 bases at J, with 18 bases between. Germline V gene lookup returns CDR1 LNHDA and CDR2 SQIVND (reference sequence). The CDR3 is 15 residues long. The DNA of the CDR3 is TGTGCCAGTAGCTTGGGACTCCGGGGGGCAGAGACCCAGTACTTC. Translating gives CASSLGLRGAETQYF.

The CDR3 DNA is TGTGCCAGCACCCCTAGCGGGGACGCCTACAATGAGCAGTTCTTC. Protein product: CASTPSGDAYNEQFF. V and J are TRBV11-1 and TRBJ2-1, with TRBD2 identical over 9 bases. Germline loops: CDR1 SGHAT, CDR2 FQDESV (reference sequence). With 7 bases clipped from V and 2 bases from J, the junction kept 6 bases outside the gene matches. This CDR3 is 15 amino acids long.

CDR3: CASSLAVGGQGIGAFF. The CDR3, as DNA: TGTGCCAGCAGCTTAGCGGTCGGGGGACAGGGGATAGGAGCTTTCTTT. J is TRBJ1-1 and V is TRBV7-6, with 10 bases identical to TRBD1. This CDR3 has 16 amino acids. Trimming took 0 bases from V and 10 from J; bases not matched to a gene: 11. In germline, CDR1 is SGHVS, CDR2 FNYEAQ.

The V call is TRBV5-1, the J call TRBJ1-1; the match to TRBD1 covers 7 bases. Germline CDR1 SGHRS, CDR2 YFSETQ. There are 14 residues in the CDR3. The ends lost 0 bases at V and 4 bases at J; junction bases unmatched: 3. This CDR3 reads CASSLDRGGTEAFF. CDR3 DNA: TGCGCCAGCAGCTTGGACAGGGGCGGCACTGAAGCTTTCTTT.